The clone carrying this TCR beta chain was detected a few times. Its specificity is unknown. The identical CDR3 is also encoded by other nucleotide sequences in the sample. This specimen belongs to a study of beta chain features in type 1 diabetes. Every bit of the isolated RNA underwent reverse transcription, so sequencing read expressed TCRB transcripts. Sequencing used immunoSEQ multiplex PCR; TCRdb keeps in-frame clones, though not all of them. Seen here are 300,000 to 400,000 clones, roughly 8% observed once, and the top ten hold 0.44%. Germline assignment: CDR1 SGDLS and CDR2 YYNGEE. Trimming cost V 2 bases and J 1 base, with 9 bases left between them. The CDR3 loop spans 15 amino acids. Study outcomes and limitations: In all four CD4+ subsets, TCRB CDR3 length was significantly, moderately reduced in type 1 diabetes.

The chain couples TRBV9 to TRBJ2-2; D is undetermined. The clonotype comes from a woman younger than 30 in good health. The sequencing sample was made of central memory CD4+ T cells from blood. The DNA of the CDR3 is TGTGCCAGCAGCGTCGGGCTACTGAACACCGGGGAGCTGTTTTTT. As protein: CASSVGLLNTGELFF.